The clone carrying this T cell receptor (beta chain) was counted between two and nine times. Antigen: not known. The source of the sample is a study of cytomegalovirus exposure and HLA in healthy donors. At the level of the study: Findings of an earlier analysis included under 140 million unique TCR beta sequences from 180 million or so T cells. The study's early data release held some 85 million unique TCRs from HLA-typed donors.

Primers: 60 Vbeta forward and 13 Jbeta reverse. Profiling relied on immunoSEQ multiplex PCR, and the TCRdb table lists in-frame clones only, not all of them. The data hold over 110,000 clones, with under 90% observed a single time. The germline gives CDR1 SNHLY, CDR2 FYNNEI. V was trimmed by 8 bases and J by 7 bases, leaving 17 bases between them. The CDR3 sequence is 14 residues long. The study, taken as a whole, reports: DRB1 had the most TCR associations and HLA-C the fewest, a later analysis found, with rates varying by HLA locus. Later analysis identified several of the most significant clusters that appeared linked to common viral pathogens.

The V and J genes are TRBV2 and TRBJ1-4, with D perhaps matching TRBD1 (6 bases). This clonotype originated in a male donor in good health and CMV-seronegative. The sequencing sample was made of PBMCs. The DNA for the CDR3 is TGTGCCAGCGCCAGAACAGGGTTTCGTGAAAAACTGTTTTTT. This gives the protein CASARTGFREKLFF. The whole variable domain, filled in from reference TRBV2 and TRBJ1-4, reads EPEVTQTPSHQVTQMGQEVILRCVPISNHLYFYWYRQILGQKVEFLVSFYNNEISEKSEIFDDQFSVERPDGSNFTLKIRSTKLEDSAMYFCASARTGFREKLFFGSGTQLSVL.